Listed here are 2 T cell receptor beta chains from one sample, sequenced in a study of shared clonotypes between healthy human individuals. Clones were sequenced by immunoSEQ multiplex PCR, and TCRdb holds only the in-frame ones, with some missing. The data show 400,000 to 500,000 clones, approximately 79% seen once. Sequencing was performed on PBMCs. The receptors stem from a woman aged 40 to 50 in good health. Some clones in this sample may be carry-over from other donors' samples.

The chain joins TRBV19 to TRBJ1-1, with TRBD1 matching over 8 bases. J lost 8 bases, V lost 3 bases, and 5 bases had no gene match. This CDR3 region has 13 residues. Germline CDR1 LNHDA, CDR2 SQIVND (reference sequence). The CDR3 nucleotides are TGTGCCAGTAGTATGGAGGACAGGGAGGAAGCTTTCTTT. Protein sequence: CASSMEDREEAFF.

This clone has at least ten counts. Other nucleotide sequences from this sample produce the same CDR3. This chain connects TRBV7-8 to TRBJ2-7, with 9 bases aligning to TRBD1. Germline V gene lookup returns CDR1 SGHVS and CDR2 FQNEAQ. The length of the CDR3 is 14 residues. V lost 5 bases to trimming and J lost 4 bases; unmatched junction nucleotides: 6. The CDR3 region has the DNA TGTGCCAGCAGCACCTACAGGGGGCGTTACGAGCAGTACTTC. It yields the protein CASSTYRGRYEQYF.